One sample yielded the 15 T cell receptor beta chains listed below, sequenced in a study of T cell clonality in common variable immunodeficiency. Study-wide results and limits: Reportedly, TCR beta sequences from common variable immunodeficiency showed fewer deletions and N-nucleotide insertions.

Their antigens remain unidentified. This table comes from immunoSEQ multiplex PCR, and its TCRdb copy is limited to in-frame clones, with some not included. This sample carries about 30,000 clones, none of them present only once. The sample was peripheral blood mononuclear cells. These receptors all stem from a human donor with common variable immunodeficiency.

This clone was recorded at least ten times. The observed sequence ends 3 residues before the CDR3 terminus, with the missing tail filled in from the germline J gene. V is TRBV18 and J is TRBJ2-7; no clear D. The CDR3 has 14 residues. Germline-derived CDR1 and CDR2 are KGHSH and LQKENI. Trimming cost V 5 bases and J 4 bases, with 15 bases left between them. The covered CDR3 bases are TGTGCCAGCTCAACTCTGTCTGTCCCGTACGAG. Translation: CASSTLSVPYE. Given in full, the CDR3 is CASSTLSVPYEQYF.

The table lists this clone with many counts. The CDR3 end is not reached by the read, which stops 3 residues before it; the germline J gene fills it in. The V call is TRBV20-1, the J call TRBJ2-3, with 9 bases that match TRBD2. With 3 bases clipped from V and 0 bases from J, the junction kept 10 bases outside the gene matches. From germline, CDR1 is DFQATT and CDR2 SNEGSKA (reference sequence). CDR3 length equals 17 residues. The sequenced part of the CDR3 DNA is TGCAGTGCTAGTCATTTTGGGCGGGGGGGAAGCACAGATACG. As protein: CSASHFGRGGSTDT. Given in full, the CDR3 is CSASHFGRGGSTDTQYF.

This clone was found many times. The read ends 3 residues shy of where the CDR3 ends; the end is completed using the germline J gene. The chain is built from TRBV20-1 and TRBJ2-5; D possibly corresponds to TRBD2 (6 bases). Between the trimmed V and J ends, which lost 5 bases and 5 bases, there was a span of 12 bases. The germline V gene has CDR1 DFQATT and CDR2 SNEGSKA (reference sequence). The CDR3 runs to 12 residues. CDR3 residues: CSAGGRGETQYF. The sequenced CDR3 bases are TGCAGTGCTGGGGGACGGGGGGAGACC.

This clone was recorded at least ten times. Read data end 3 residues before the CDR3 end; the end is taken from the germline J gene. This chain connects TRBV7-9 to TRBJ2-4; D gene uncertain. CDR3 size: 11 residues. The germline V gene has CDR1 SEHNR and CDR2 FQNEAQ (reference sequence). CDR3 bases read: TGTGCCAGCAGCTCATCGGTTACT. This encodes CASSSSVT. The entire CDR3 sequence reads CASSSSVTQYF.

This clone was recorded a few times. The read finishes 3 residues shy of the CDR3 end, and the germline J gene is used to complete it. This chain connects TRBV19 to TRBJ1-2; TRBD1 matches at 8 bases. Losses at the gene ends were 8 bases for V and 3 bases for J; bases not matched to a gene: 8. The CDR3 length is 14 residues. Germline V CDR1 and CDR2: LNHDA, SQIVND (reference sequence). The DNA read from the CDR3 is TGTGCCAGTGGACCAGGGGGCCCTTACTATGGC. Its protein product is CASGPGGPYYG. The CDR3 as a whole reads CASGPGGPYYGYTF.

This clone was observed many times. The CDR3 loop is CSAQRTGSTDTQYF. CDR3 DNA, as far as it was read: TGCAGCGCCCAACGGACAGGGAGCACAGATACG. The genes are TRBV29-1 and TRBJ2-3; the match to TRBD1 covers 8 bases. The read finishes 3 residues shy of the CDR3 end, and the germline J gene is used to complete it. V trimming: 7 bases; J trimming: 0 bases; junction bases outside the gene matches: 6. This CDR3 has 14 amino acids. Germline-derived CDR1 and CDR2 are SQVTM and ANQGSEA.

Only a few counts were recorded for this clone. The read falls 3 residues short of the CDR3 end, and the missing part is taken from the germline J gene. V gene TRBV6-2 or TRBV6-3 combines with J gene TRBJ2-1; 15 nucleotides line up with TRBD2. Germline loops: CDR1 MNHEY, CDR2 SVGEGT. J lost 4 bases, V lost 5 bases, and 6 bases had no gene match. CDR3 size: 17 residues. CDR3 region: CASSLGLAGGSYNEQFF. The covered CDR3 bases are TGTGCCAGCAGTCTGGGACTAGCGGGGGGTTCTTACAATGAG.

About this clone itself: The sequenced fragment ends 3 residues before the CDR3 boundary, so the rest is inferred from the germline J gene. The chain couples TRBV7-6 to TRBJ2-7; 9 bases fit TRBD2. V dropped 5 bases and J dropped 5; count of bases not matched to a gene: 13. Germline CDR1 SGHVS, CDR2 FNYEAQ. This CDR3 contains 16 residues. The CDR3 here is CASSIQGKGLAHEQYF. CDR3 bases read: TGTGCCAGCAGCATTCAAGGAAAGGGACTAGCCCACGAG.

This clone has ten or more counts. The CDR3 DNA, read in part, is TGTGCCAGCAGCCCGGGACTTAAGTCCTACAATGAG. It codes for CASSPGLKSYNE. The CDR3, in full, reads CASSPGLKSYNEQFF. The chain joins TRBV7-9 to TRBJ2-1; D is possibly TRBD2 (6 bases). The read gets to within 3 residues of the CDR3 end, and the germline J gene fills in the rest. The CDR3 contains 15 residues. Germline V gene data show CDR1 as SEHNR and CDR2 as FQNEAQ (reference sequence). V was trimmed by 5 bases and J by 1 base, leaving 12 bases between them.

This clone occurred many times. The read ends 3 residues before the CDR3 terminus; that terminus is restored from the germline J gene. The V and J genes are TRBV5-1 and TRBJ2-3; D is ambiguous. This CDR3 has 15 residues. V was clipped by 0 bases and J by 0 bases, with 8 bases between them. CDR1 SGHRS and CDR2 YFSETQ come from the germline V gene. Partial CDR3 DNA: TGCGCCAGCAGCTTGGTTTCGGGTAGCACAGATACG. Translating it yields CASSLVSGSTDT. The whole CDR3 reads CASSLVSGSTDTQYF. Using reference TRBV5-1 and TRBJ2-3 for the parts outside the CDR3, the full variable domain is KAGVTQTPRYLIKTRGQQVTLSCSPISGHRSVSWYQQTPGQGLQFLFEYFSETQRNKGNFPGRFSGRQFSNSRSEMNVSTLELGDSALYLCASSLVSGSTDTQYFGPGTRLTVL.

This clone was counted many times. Read sequence stops 3 residues before the CDR3 end, and the germline J gene provides the missing end. The rearrangement uses TRBV7-2 and TRBJ2-7; the D gene is possibly TRBD1 (5 bases). CDR3 size: 15 residues. With 5 bases removed from V and 2 bases from J, the gap between germline ends came to 16 bases. Germline V lookup: CDR1 SGHTA, CDR2 FQGNSA. The CDR3 protein is CASSRNQGGPYEQYF. Incomplete CDR3 DNA: TGTGCCAGCAGCCGAAACCAGGGTGGCCCCTACGAG.

The CDR3 DNA, read in part, is TGTGCCAGCAGCTTAGCCCCCCAGAGCACAGATACG. It translates to CASSLAPQSTDT. The CDR3, in full, reads CASSLAPQSTDTQYF. The chain carries TRBV7-9 and TRBJ2-3; D gene ambiguous. The CDR3 end is not reached by the read, which stops 3 residues before it; the germline J gene fills it in. V lost 0 bases, J lost 0 bases, and 7 bases lay in between. The CDR3 has 15 amino acids. Germline assignment: CDR1 SEHNR and CDR2 FQNEAQ (reference sequence).

With respect to this clone: From the germline J gene comes the end of the CDR3, since the read stops 3 residues before it. The chain carries TRBV7-9 and TRBJ1-1; 8 nucleotides agree with TRBD1. The length of the CDR3 is 14 residues. V dropped 6 bases and J dropped 6; count of bases not matched to a gene: 9. Germline CDR1 SEHNR, CDR2 FQNEAQ (reference sequence). The CDR3 loop is CASRDQGAHAEAFF. The CDR3 bases that were read are TGTGCCAGCAGGGACCAGGGGGCGCATGCTGAA.

This clone came up a few times. The read ends 3 residues early relative to the CDR3; the germline J gene fills the gap. V and J are TRBV7-3 and TRBJ2-5; 10 bases match TRBD1. The ends lost 1 base at V and 1 base at J; junction bases unmatched: 9. The germline V gene has CDR1 SGHTA and CDR2 FQGTGA. This CDR3 is 18 amino acids long. This CDR3 reads CASSLSPRTGGFQETQYF. The DNA read from the CDR3 is TGTGCCAGCAGCTTAAGCCCCCGGACAGGGGGGTTCCAAGAGACC.

The sample holds a few counts of this clone. The read stops 3 residues short of the end of the CDR3; the missing end is completed from the germline J gene. The V gene is TRBV19, the J gene TRBJ1-2; TRBD1 agrees at 9 bases. This CDR3 spans 13 amino acids. Per germline, CDR1 LNHDA and CDR2 SQIVND (reference sequence). The CDR3 bases that were read are TGTGCCAGTAATCCAGGGACAGGGAAGGGC. Translated, it gives CASNPGTGKG. The whole CDR3 sequence reads CASNPGTGKGYTF. The full variable domain, rest sourced from reference TRBV19 and TRBJ1-2, is DGGITQSPKYLFRKEGQNVTLSCEQNLNHDAMYWYRQDPGQGLRLIYYSQIVNDFQKGDIAEGYSVSREKKESFPLTVTSAQKNPTAFYLCASNPGTGKGYTFGSGTRLTVV.